The 31 T cell receptor beta chains reported below all come from one sample, sequenced in a study of technical replicates of blood from a few donors. TCRdb's table, derived via immunoSEQ multiplex PCR, lists solely in-frame clones and lacks some. The data show about 84,000 clones, 97% seen once. The sequencing sample was made of T cells isolated from PBMCs. Receptor source: a human donor in good health.

The sample holds a few counts of this clone. V gene TRBV5-4 combines with J gene TRBJ1-2, with D maybe TRBD1 (6 bases). Germline V CDR1 and CDR2: SGHNT, YYREEE (reference sequence). The CDR3 spans 15 residues. V shed 0 bases and J shed 7 bases, with 16 bases lying between them. The CDR3 sequence is CASSLAQTGPGGYTF. Written as DNA, the CDR3 is TGTGCCAGCAGCTTGGCGCAGACAGGACCAGGTGGCTACACCTTC.

The chain carries TRBV5-1 and TRBJ1-3; 10 bases fit TRBD1. Unmatched junction bases numbered 6, after V lost 3 bases and J lost 0 bases. This CDR3 is 17 amino acids long. Germline V gives CDR1 SGHRS, CDR2 YFSETQ. The chain's CDR3 is CASSWGTGDLSGNTIYF. In DNA form, the CDR3 reads TGCGCCAGCAGCTGGGGGACAGGGGACCTCTCTGGAAACACCATATATTTT.

CDR3 nucleotide sequence: TGTGCCAGCAGCTTACTCCCTATGGTGGGCAATCAGCCCCAGCATTTT. Residues: CASSLLPMVGNQPQHF. The chain combines TRBV7-2 with TRBJ1-5; D uncertain. V lost 2 bases and J 2 bases, leaving 13 bases between the germline ends. CDR3 length equals 16 residues. Germline CDR1 is SGHTA and CDR2 is FQGNSA. The whole variable domain, filled in from reference TRBV7-2 and TRBJ1-5, reads GAGVSQSPSNKVTEKGKDVELRCDPISGHTALYWYRQSLGQGLEFLIYFQGNSAPDKSGLPSDRFSAERTGGSVSTLTIQRTQQEDSAVYLCASSLLPMVGNQPQHFGDGTRLSIL.

This rearrangement joins TRBV4-1 to TRBJ2-3; 10 bases match TRBD1. With 5 bases clipped from V and 4 bases from J, the junction kept 12 bases outside the gene matches. CDR3 length equals 17 residues. CDR1 and CDR2 (germline): MGHRA, YSYEKL. The DNA of the CDR3 is TGCGCCAGCAGCTCCCCCAAACCGGGACAGGGGTCAGATACGCAGTATTTT. Protein: CASSSPKPGQGSDTQYF.

CDR3 sequence: CASKNTAGGPDEQYF. As DNA, the CDR3 is TGTGCCAGCAAAAATACTGCGGGGGGGCCGGACGAGCAGTACTTC. The genes are TRBV6-5 and TRBJ2-7, with 9 bases aligning to TRBD2. The CDR3 consists of 15 residues. Looked up from germline, CDR1 is MNHEY and CDR2 is SVGAGI. Losses at the gene ends were 7 bases for V and 5 bases for J; bases not matched to a gene: 12.

V is TRBV5-4 and J is TRBJ1-2; 8 nucleotides line up with TRBD1. This CDR3 is built from 14 residues. CDR1 and CDR2 (germline): SGHNT, YYREEE (reference sequence). V shed 4 bases, J shed 4 bases, and the junction held 6 bases outside the gene matches. The CDR3 nucleotides are TGTGCCAGCAGCCGCACAGACAGGGGCTATGGCTACACCTTC. Translation: CASSRTDRGYGYTF.

J is TRBJ2-5 and V is TRBV5-4, with TRBD1 matching over 8 bases. Germline assignment: CDR1 SGHNT and CDR2 YYREEE (reference sequence). With 3 bases clipped from V and 4 bases from J, the junction kept 20 bases outside the gene matches. The CDR3 contains 19 residues. CDR3 residues: CASSWGLVLTGGRGETQYF. DNA of the CDR3: TGTGCCAGCAGCTGGGGTTTGGTGTTAACAGGGGGACGCGGAGAGACCCAGTACTTC.

This clone showed up just once. This chain uses TRBV5-8 with TRBJ2-5, with 7 bases identical to TRBD2. The V gene end was trimmed by 1 base and the J gene end by 4 bases; junction bases not matched to a gene: 10. CDR1 and CDR2 from the germline V gene are SGHTS and YDEGEE. CDR3 length equals 16 residues. CDR3: CASSLMGGSGVETQYF. In DNA, the CDR3 is TGTGCCAGCAGCTTGATGGGCGGGAGCGGGGTAGAGACCCAGTACTTC.

The chain recombines TRBV7-9 with TRBJ1-1, with 10 bases lining up with TRBD1. CDR1 is SEHNR and CDR2 is FQNEAQ in the germline V gene (reference sequence). Trimming removed 4 bases from V and 4 bases from J; junction bases left unmatched: 15. The CDR3 has 18 residues. The CDR3, as DNA: TGTGCCAGCAGCTCATCCTCCGGGACAGGGGAAGGTCGCACTGAAGCTTTCTTT. Protein: CASSSSSGTGEGRTEAFF.

The chain couples TRBV28 to TRBJ1-1; D uncertain. The germline V and J ends were trimmed by 7 bases and 1 base, with 4 bases remaining between them. The CDR3 is 11 amino acids. Per germline, CDR1 MDHEN and CDR2 SYDVKM. The chain's CDR3 is CASTENTEAFF. CDR3 coding DNA: TGTGCCAGCACAGAGAACACTGAAGCTTTCTTT.

The gene calls are TRBV5-8 and TRBJ1-6; the D gene is possibly TRBD1 (5 bases). The V end lost 4 bases, the J end lost 2 bases, and 13 bases lay between the germline ends. The length of the CDR3 is 16 residues. Germline V gene lookup returns CDR1 SGHTS and CDR2 YDEGEE. CDR3 loop: CASSPVQTAYNSPLHF. DNA of the CDR3: TGTGCCAGCAGCCCGGTCCAGACAGCCTATAATTCACCCCTCCACTTT.

This clone has only one observation. The V call is TRBV5-1, the J call TRBJ1-5; D gene uncertain. Deletions cut 2 bases from V and 1 base from J, with 10 bases between. Germline assignment: CDR1 SGHRS and CDR2 YFSETQ. The CDR3 extends over 15 amino acids. CDR3 coding DNA: TGCGCCAGCAGCTTAGGTCCGGAGAGCAATCAGCCCCAGCATTTT. Its translation: CASSLGPESNQPQHF. The full variable domain, rest sourced from reference TRBV5-1 and TRBJ1-5, is KAGVTQTPRYLIKTRGQQVTLSCSPISGHRSVSWYQQTPGQGLQFLFEYFSETQRNKGNFPGRFSGRQFSNSRSEMNVSTLELGDSALYLCASSLGPESNQPQHFGDGTRLSIL.

Only one count was recorded for this clone. J is TRBJ1-4 and V is TRBV6-1, with D maybe TRBD1 (6 bases). The CDR3 has 14 residues. CDR1 MNHNS and CDR2 SASEGT come from the germline V gene. Trimming stripped 10 bases from V and 0 bases from J, with 12 bases between. CDR3 sequence reads: CAIGTPATNEKLFF. The CDR3 DNA sequence: TGTGCCATCGGGACACCAGCAACTAATGAAAAACTGTTTTTT.

The DNA for the CDR3 is TGCGCCAGCAGCTTGGAACTCCGCACAGATACGCAGTATTTT. This encodes CASSLELRTDTQYF. The chain is built from TRBV5-1 and TRBJ2-3; D not certain. The CDR3 extends over 14 amino acids. CDR1 is SGHRS, CDR2 YFSETQ, per germline. Trimming removed 0 bases from V and 1 base from J, with 6 bases in between.

The V and J genes are TRBV7-9 and TRBJ2-2; D gene ambiguous. The germline V gene has CDR1 SEHNR and CDR2 FQNEAQ (reference sequence). V lost 3 bases, J lost 5 bases, and 7 bases lay in between. CDR3 length equals 13 residues. The DNA of the CDR3 is TGTGCCAGCAGCTTGAGTGAGACCGGGGAGCTGTTTTTT. It specifies CASSLSETGELFF.

V gene TRBV29-1 combines with J gene TRBJ2-5, with D possibly being TRBD1 (5 bases). The CDR3 runs 11 residues. The V gene's germline CDR1 is SQVTM and CDR2 ANQGSEA. The CDR3 nucleotides read TGCAGAGCTGACAGACAAGAGACCCAGTACTTC. It is translated as CRADRQETQYF.

The chain uses TRBV29-1 and TRBJ2-1; 8 nucleotides line up with TRBD2. Germline V gives CDR1 SQVTM, CDR2 ANQGSEA. This CDR3 is built from 16 residues. Trimming at V came to 0 bases and at J to 2 bases, leaving 6 bases not matched to a gene. In DNA form, the CDR3 reads TGCAGCGTTGAAGATTACCGGGAGGGAACCTACAATGAGCAGTTCTTC. This gives the protein CSVEDYREGTYNEQFF.

This clone came up once. This chain connects TRBV7-9 to TRBJ1-6; D is ambiguous. The CDR3 length is 16 residues. Germline V lookup: CDR1 SEHNR, CDR2 FQNEAQ (reference sequence). V was cut by 3 bases and J by 0 bases, with 9 bases left in between. In DNA form, the CDR3 reads TGTGCCAGCAGCTTCCGGGAACTCTCCTATAATTCACCCCTCCACTTT. It translates to CASSFRELSYNSPLHF.

The gene calls are TRBV19 and TRBJ1-2; 8 nucleotides agree with TRBD1. The V and J ends lost 7 bases and 2 bases, in that order; junction bases with no gene match: 9. CDR1 and CDR2 from the germline V gene are LNHDA and SQIVND (reference sequence). This CDR3 has 15 amino acids. The CDR3 bases are TGTGCCAGTACCCCAGAGGGACAGGTAAACTATGGCTACACCTTC. It translates to CASTPEGQVNYGYTF.

This chain connects TRBV9 to TRBJ1-1; D might be TRBD1 (6 bases). The germline V gene encodes CDR1 SGDLS and CDR2 YYNGEE. This CDR3 has 15 amino acids. The V end lost 3 bases, the J end lost 0 bases, and 12 bases lay between the germline ends. The CDR3 loop reads CASSAFTGLNTEAFF. The CDR3 DNA follows: TGTGCCAGCAGCGCCTTCACAGGGTTGAACACTGAAGCTTTCTTT.

V and J are TRBV11-2 and TRBJ2-7, with a tentative D call TRBD1 (6 bases). V lost 5 bases and J 0 bases, leaving 11 bases between the germline ends. The V gene's germline CDR1 is SGHAT and CDR2 FQNNGV. CDR3 size: 14 residues. CDR3 sequence (DNA): TGTGCCAGCAGCCCGTCACAGGGCTCCTACGAGCAGTACTTC. It encodes CASSPSQGSYEQYF.

J is TRBJ2-1 and V is TRBV27, with TRBD2 matching over 7 bases. J was trimmed by 7 bases and V by 5 bases; bases with no gene match: 8. The CDR3 is 14 residues long. Germline CDR1 is MNHEY and CDR2 is SMNVEV (reference sequence). CDR3 sequence (DNA): TGTGCCAGCAGTCCCCGACTAGCTTCTAATGAGCAGTTCTTC. Protein: CASSPRLASNEQFF.

The chain uses TRBV10-1 and TRBJ2-3; tentatively, D is TRBD2 (5 bases). The CDR3 sequence is 14 residues long. CDR1 and CDR2 (germline): WNHNN, SYGVQD (reference sequence). V lost 6 bases, J lost 6 bases, and 16 bases lay in between. CDR3 nucleotide sequence: TGCGCCAGCAGCCCCAGAAGGACTTCTGATACGCAGTATTTT. Its protein product is CASSPRRTSDTQYF.

The chain couples TRBV6-1 to TRBJ2-7, with 12 nucleotides matching TRBD1. The CDR3 has 19 amino acids. The junction had 14 bases not matched to a gene; V was cut back by 2 bases and J by 3 bases. CDR1 is MNHNS, CDR2 SASEGT, per germline. Here the CDR3 reads CASSEQGQGAGGVDYEQYF. DNA for the CDR3: TGTGCCAGCAGTGAACAGGGACAGGGGGCAGGCGGAGTGGACTACGAGCAGTACTTC.

The V gene is TRBV19, the J gene TRBJ2-2; D is perhaps TRBD2 (6 bases). The ends were cut back, 7 bases at V and 5 bases at J, with 26 bases in the middle. Germline values: CDR1 LNHDA, CDR2 SQIVND (reference sequence). The CDR3 covers 18 residues. The DNA for the CDR3 is TGTGCCAGTACCCACCCGGGACGGAGGGTGTTGGGAACCGGGGAGCTGTTTTTT. It specifies CASTHPGRRVLGTGELFF. The variable domain in full, completed from reference TRBV19 and TRBJ2-2, reads DGGITQSPKYLFRKEGQNVTLSCEQNLNHDAMYWYRQDPGQGLRLIYYSQIVNDFQKGDIAEGYSVSREKKESFPLTVTSAQKNPTAFYLCASTHPGRRVLGTGELFFGEGSRLTVL.

The V gene is TRBV6-5, the J gene TRBJ1-5; D not certain. Trimming cost V 0 bases and J 7 bases, with 7 bases left between them. The CDR3 extends over 13 amino acids. The germline V gene encodes CDR1 MNHEY and CDR2 SVGAGI. The CDR3 DNA reads TGTGCCAGCAGTTACTCGAGGGTGCAGCCCCAGCATTTT. Translated: CASSYSRVQPQHF.

The CDR3: CASSETPGLAGVWGSYNEQFF. Written as DNA, the CDR3 is TGCGCCAGCAGTGAGACCCCTGGACTAGCGGGAGTCTGGGGCTCCTACAATGAGCAGTTCTTC. The chain has TRBV10-2 and TRBJ2-1; 13 positions agree with TRBD2. CDR1 and CDR2 from the germline V gene are WSHSY and SAAADI. V trimming: 2 bases; J trimming: 0 bases; junction bases outside the gene matches: 13. CDR3 length: 21 amino acids.

This chain links TRBV6-1 with TRBJ2-7, with 16 bases fitting TRBD2. Trimming removed 3 bases from V and 4 bases from J; junction bases left unmatched: 15. Germline values: CDR1 MNHNS, CDR2 SASEGT. The CDR3 loop spans 20 amino acids. Here the CDR3 reads CASSEGLAGGNNFSGYEQYF. The DNA for the CDR3 is TGTGCCAGCAGTGAGGGACTAGCGGGAGGGAATAACTTCTCGGGGTACGAGCAGTACTTC.

The chain is built from TRBV6-5 and TRBJ2-1; 10 nucleotides align to TRBD2. The junction had 6 bases not matched to a gene; V was cut back by 5 bases and J by 5 bases. From germline, CDR1 is MNHEY and CDR2 SVGAGI. The CDR3 has 15 residues. The CDR3 sequence: CASSPGLAANNEQFF. The CDR3 coding sequence is TGTGCCAGCAGTCCAGGACTAGCGGCCAACAATGAGCAGTTCTTC.

For the CDR3, the DNA is TGTGCCAGCTCACCCCCAGGTGACAAACAGCAGTTCTTC. It encodes CASSPPGDKQQFF. V is TRBV18 and J is TRBJ2-1; no reliable D call. In germline, CDR1 is KGHSH, CDR2 LQKENI. The germline V and J ends were trimmed by 3 bases and 11 bases, with 14 bases remaining between them. The CDR3 length is 13 residues.

V gene TRBV6-5 combines with J gene TRBJ2-1, with 10 bases aligning to TRBD1. After removal of 0 bases from V and 9 bases from J, the junction contained 8 bases not matched to a gene. This CDR3 is 16 amino acids long. Germline lookup yields CDR1 MNHEY and CDR2 SVGAGI. The CDR3 region is CASSYSGPGTGAEQFF. As DNA, the CDR3 is TGTGCCAGCAGTTACTCCGGTCCCGGGACAGGGGCTGAGCAGTTCTTC.